These 9 T cell receptor beta chains came from one sample sequenced in a study of T cells expressing NK-cell markers. Reanalyzing the 5' RACE reads, TCRdb keeps one entry per CDR3 protein, without DNA. This listing includes almost 450,000 distinct CDR3 sequences. The sequencing input was blood T cells: a sorted CD56 or NKG2C T cell subset, CD4+ or CD8+ T cells, or bulk PBMC T cells (not recorded which). The origin of the receptors is a woman between 18 and 70 years old in good health.

The chain joins TRBV3-1 to TRBJ2-3; the D call from TCRdb, TRBD2, cannot be confirmed without DNA. The V gene's germline CDR1 is LGHDT and CDR2 YNNKEL (reference sequence). This CDR3 has 16 residues. CDR3 sequence: CASSHLSGGSTDTQYF.

The CDR3 here is CASSSSPAGNTGELFF. The chain uses TRBV7-6 and TRBJ2-2; the TRBD1 assignment by TCRdb is unverifiable without DNA. Looked up from germline, CDR1 is SGHVS and CDR2 is FNYEAQ. The CDR3 length is 16 residues. The full variable domain, with the rest looked up from reference TRBV7-6 and TRBJ2-2, is GAGVSQSPRYKVTKRGQDVALRCDPISGHVSLYWYRQALGQGPEFLTYFNYEAQQDKSGLPNDRFSAERPEGSISTLTIQRTEQRDSAMYRCASSSSPAGNTGELFFGEGSRLTVL.

The chain couples TRBV2 to TRBJ2-3; TCRdb picks TRBD2, but there is no DNA to check that call. Germline CDR1 is SNHLY and CDR2 is FYNNEI. The CDR3 contains 17 residues. The CDR3 loop reads CASVGLAGAWNTDTQYF.

The V and J genes are TRBV7-2 and TRBJ2-1; as DNA is missing, the TRBD2 call by TCRdb cannot be tested. Germline loops: CDR1 SGHTA, CDR2 FQGNSA. This CDR3 is 13 amino acids long. The chain's CDR3 is CASSLSRSNEQFF.

The rearrangement joins TRBV7-2 to TRBJ1-1. The germline CDR1 and CDR2 sequences are SGHTA and FQGNSA. The CDR3 runs 12 residues. The CDR3 protein is CASSWTSSEAFF.

The chain uses TRBV29-1 and TRBJ2-2; TCRdb reports TRBD1, a call that lacks DNA to check it against. The germline V gene encodes CDR1 SQVTM and CDR2 ANQGSEA. The CDR3 is 15 residues long. This CDR3 is CSVEGGGGNPGELFF.

CDR3: CASSVDRGRLETQYF. The chain has TRBV9 and TRBJ2-5; as DNA is missing, the TRBD1 call by TCRdb cannot be tested. Germline CDR1 and CDR2: SGDLS and YYNGEE. The CDR3 spans 15 residues. The variable domain in full, with the rest retrieved from reference TRBV9 and TRBJ2-5, is DSGVTQTPKHLITATGQRVTLRCSPRSGDLSVYWYQQSLDQGLQFLIQYYNGEERAKGNILERFSAQQFPDLHSELNLSSLELGDSALYFCASSVDRGRLETQYFGPGTRLLVL.

The chain uses TRBV20-1 and TRBJ1-2; TCRdb names TRBD1, which stays unverified in the absence of DNA. CDR1 is DFQATT and CDR2 is SNEGSKA in the germline V gene (reference sequence). This CDR3 region has 11 residues. The CDR3 here is CSARTGDGYTF.

The chain employs TRBV7-2 and TRBJ2-7. From germline, CDR1 is SGHTA and CDR2 FQGNSA. The CDR3 is made up of 16 amino acids. The CDR3 reads CASSLDHREQSYEQYF.